Listed below are T cell receptor beta chains from one sample, sequenced in a study of T-cell memory formation after mild COVID-19. In TCRdb, the 5' RACE reads were re-called with MiXCR into one record per CDR3 protein. The data show a few hundred thousand distinct CDR3 sequences, roughly 24% seen once. Material for sequencing was PBMCs or a T cell subset sorted from them (not recorded which). All receptors derive from an adult woman who had mild COVID-19 (a few samples of this study predate the infection). Cell type and time point are not known. Both conserved end residues are part of each CDR3. D genes are given only for firm matches. Size is omitted from some rows. Given values are once, few, many or a class for expanded clones.

size,J,length,D,V,DNA,CDR3
few,TRBJ2-5,12,.,TRBV4-1,TGCGCCAGCAGCCAAGATGAAGTGGTCCAGTACTTC,CASSQDEVVQYF
once,TRBJ1-1,13,.,TRBV6-1,TGTGCCAGCAGCCTCGAACCGCAGGGAAGAGCTTTCTTT,CASSLEPQGRAFF
.,TRBJ1-1,14,.,TRBV4-1,TGCGCCAGCAGCCAACGGGACTCGGACCTTGAAGCTTTCTTT,CASSQRDSDLEAFF
few,TRBJ1-1,15,.,TRBV7-6,TGTGCCAGCAGCTTAGCGGCTTCCGGGCAGGGTGAAGCTTTCTTT,CASSLAASGQGEAFF
.,TRBJ2-3,15,TRBD1,TRBV9,TGTGCCAGCAGCGGCAGACAGGGGGCGACAGATACGCAGTATTTT,CASSGRQGATDTQYF
.,TRBJ2-5,12,.,TRBV7-2,TGTGCCAGCAGCCTCGATTGGGAGACCCAGTACTTC,CASSLDWETQYF
few,TRBJ2-5,12,.,TRBV29-1,TGCAGCGTAGAGCCGGGGCTTCGGCCCCAGTACTTC,CSVEPGLRPQYF
few,TRBJ2-5,14,TRBD2,TRBV19,TGTGCCAGTCGTCGCGGGGGGGCCCCAGAGACCCAGTACTTC,CASRRGGAPETQYF
few,TRBJ1-1,14,.,TRBV20-1,TGCAGTGCTAGAGATGTAGGGGTTGACACTGAAGCTTTCTTT,CSARDVGVDTEAFF
.,TRBJ1-2,14,.,TRBV20-1,TGCAGTGCTAGCCAAACGGGCGAAGACTATGGCTACACCTTC,CSASQTGEDYGYTF
few,TRBJ2-1,12,.,TRBV4-2,TGTGCCAGCAGCCAATACCGCAATGAGCAGTTCTTC,CASSQYRNEQFF
.,TRBJ2-1,15,TRBD2,TRBV7-9,TGTGCCAGCAGCTTAGTTTACGGGAGGGACAATGAGCAGTTCTTC,CASSLVYGRDNEQFF
.,TRBJ1-6,12,.,TRBV12-3/TRBV12-4,TGTGCCAGCAGGAGGACAGCCAACCCCCTCCACTTT,CASRRTANPLHF
.,TRBJ2-7,15,.,TRBV6-2/TRBV6-3,TGTGCCAGCAGTTACATTGGTTACAACGCCTACGAGCAGTACTTC,CASSYIGYNAYEQYF
once,TRBJ1-6,16,.,TRBV19,TGTGCCAGTAGTAGTTTCGGGAGCTCCTATAGTTCACCCCTCCACTTT,CASSSFGSSYSSPLHF
.,TRBJ2-7,15,TRBD1,TRBV4-1,TGCGCCAGCAGCCCTGGGACAGGGGGAAGAGGCGAGCAGTACTTC,CASSPGTGGRGEQYF
few,TRBJ2-1,15,TRBD2,TRBV27,TGTGCCAGCAGTTTACTAGCGGGGGTATACAATGAGCAGTTCTTC,CASSLLAGVYNEQFF
.,TRBJ1-1,14,.,TRBV20-1,TGCAGTGCTAGAGCCCCGACAGTCAACACTGAAGCTTTCTTT,CSARAPTVNTEAFF
few,TRBJ2-1,16,TRBD2,TRBV20-1,TGCAGTGCTAGAGACTCGACTAGCCCTTCCTACAATGAGCAGTTCTTC,CSARDSTSPSYNEQFF
.,TRBJ2-2,13,.,TRBV24-1,TGTGCCACCAGTCAGGACACCACCGGGGAGCTGTTTTTT,CATSQDTTGELFF
.,TRBJ2-7,13,.,TRBV18,TGTGCCAGCTCACTAGAACAGGGTGGCGAGCAGTACTTC,CASSLEQGGEQYF
few,TRBJ2-1,18,TRBD1,TRBV7-8,TGTGCCAGCAGCTCCGCCCGTCTCCCGGGACAGGTTTACAATGAGCAGTTCTTC,CASSSARLPGQVYNEQFF
few,TRBJ1-6,18,TRBD1,TRBV20-1,TGCAGTGCTAGAGATTCGGCCAGGGGGTCCTCCTATAATTCACCCCTCCACTTT,CSARDSARGSSYNSPLHF
few,TRBJ1-5,12,TRBD1,TRBV20-1,TGCAGTGCTAAGACAGGGTCGGAGCCCCAGCATTTT,CSAKTGSEPQHF
.,TRBJ1-1,13,.,TRBV30,TGTGCCTGGAGTTTGGGGATGAACACTGAAGCTTTCTTT,CAWSLGMNTEAFF
few,TRBJ2-1,14,TRBD2,TRBV24-1,TGTGCCACCAGTACAGCGGGGCGGTACAATGAGCAGTTCTTC,CATSTAGRYNEQFF
.,TRBJ2-1,15,TRBD2,TRBV12-3/TRBV12-4,TGTGCCAGCAGTACCGGGACTAGTCAGAACAATGAGCAGTTCTTC,CASSTGTSQNNEQFF
.,TRBJ1-6,15,.,TRBV5-1,TGCGCCAGCAGCTTGGCCGCGGGGATGGGCTCACCCCTCCACTTT,CASSLAAGMGSPLHF
few,TRBJ2-6,17,.,TRBV7-9,TGTGCCAGCAGCTTAGGCTTCACCTTCTCTGGGGCCAACGTCCTGACTTTC,CASSLGFTFSGANVLTF
once,TRBJ2-1,15,.,TRBV9,TGTGCCAGCAGCGTAGAGAGCTGGAAAGGCAATGAGCAGTTCTTC,CASSVESWKGNEQFF
few,TRBJ2-5,18,TRBD2,TRBV7-7,TGTGCTAGCAGCATCCCGGTGGAATCTAGCGGGCTTCAAGAGACCCAGTACTTC,CASSIPVESSGLQETQYF
.,TRBJ2-1,17,.,TRBV29-1,TGCAGCGTTGAAGGGGATCGGGATCGACCTGGGGCCTATGAGCAGTTCTTC,CSVEGDRDRPGAYEQFF
many,TRBJ1-2,12,.,TRBV5-6,TGTGCCAGCAGCTCCGGATTCGCAGGCTACACCTTC,CASSSGFAGYTF
.,TRBJ2-2,19,TRBD2,TRBV12-3/TRBV12-4,TGTGCCAGCAGTTTAGAAGGTTGGGGGACTAGCGGGAGGTCCGGGGAGCTGTTTTTT,CASSLEGWGTSGRSGELFF
.,TRBJ1-1,14,.,TRBV9,TGTGCCAGCAGCGTAGCCGGGGCCAACACTGAAGCTTTCTTT,CASSVAGANTEAFF
.,TRBJ2-1,16,.,TRBV4-1,TGCGCCAGCAGCCAAGATAGGCAGGGTGGGAACAATGAGCAGTTCTTC,CASSQDRQGGNNEQFF
few,TRBJ2-5,13,.,TRBV29-1,TGCAGCGTTCTCCTGAAGGGGCAAGAGACCCAGTACTTC,CSVLLKGQETQYF
.,TRBJ1-2,15,TRBD1,TRBV7-9,TGTGCCAGCAGCACCCCGAACAGGGGGCTCTATGGCTACACCTTC,CASSTPNRGLYGYTF
.,TRBJ2-1,16,.,TRBV7-6,TGTGCCAGCAGCTTGTGGCCCCGGGACAACTACAATGAGCAGTTCTTC,CASSLWPRDNYNEQFF
.,TRBJ1-5,13,.,TRBV6-1,TGTGCCAGCAGTGAAGCTCAATATCAGCCCCAGCATTTT,CASSEAQYQPQHF
.,TRBJ2-7,15,.,TRBV24-1,TGTGCCACCAGTCGTCCGACGGGGTCCTCCTACGAGCAGTACTTC,CATSRPTGSSYEQYF
.,TRBJ2-7,14,.,TRBV4-3,TGCGCCAGCAGCCAAGATTCTGGACGGGACGAGCAGTACTTC,CASSQDSGRDEQYF
.,TRBJ2-1,16,.,TRBV5-1,TGCGCCAGCAGCGCGGGACTTCCCGTTCCCTACAATGAGCAGTTCTTC,CASSAGLPVPYNEQFF
.,TRBJ2-3,15,TRBD2,TRBV6-5,TGTGCCAGCAGCCGAACTAGCGGGGACACAGATACGAAGTATTTT,CASSRTSGDTDTKYF
.,TRBJ2-7,14,.,TRBV9,TGTGCCAGCAGCATGGCTAGCGATAGCTACGAGCAGTACTTC,CASSMASDSYEQYF
.,TRBJ2-1,13,.,TRBV11-2,TGTGCCAGCAGCGTAAGGGATACAGGTGAGCAGTTCTTC,CASSVRDTGEQFF
few,TRBJ2-5,13,.,TRBV24-1,TGTGCCACCAGTGGAGGCCGAGAAGAGACCCAGTACTTC,CATSGGREETQYF
few,TRBJ2-1,16,TRBD2,TRBV5-6,TGTGCCAGCAGCTTTTGGACCGGGACTAGGGGTAATGAGCAGTTCTTC,CASSFWTGTRGNEQFF
.,TRBJ2-1,15,TRBD1,TRBV7-2,TGTGCCAGCACCGTACAGGGGGGCCCCTACAATGAGCAGTTCTTC,CASTVQGGPYNEQFF
few,TRBJ2-1,16,TRBD1,TRBV24-1,TGTGCCACCAGTGCTACGACCGGGACAGGCAGCAATGAGCAGTTCTTC,CATSATTGTGSNEQFF
few,TRBJ1-6,15,.,TRBV6-5,TGTGCCAGCAGTGCCATCGGTTTAGGGAATTCACCCCTCCACTTT,CASSAIGLGNSPLHF
.,TRBJ2-3,15,.,TRBV27,TGTGCCAGCAGTCAACGACTAGAGCACACAGATACGCAGTATTTT,CASSQRLEHTDTQYF
few,TRBJ2-4,12,.,TRBV10-3,TGTGCCATCAGCCCATACAAAAACATTCAGTACTTC,CAISPYKNIQYF
few,TRBJ1-1,16,.,TRBV11-1,TGTGCCAGCAGCGCTCGAACGGGACAACCGAACACTGAAGCTTTCTTT,CASSARTGQPNTEAFF
few,TRBJ2-3,12,.,TRBV29-1,TGCAGCGCCCGGACTAGCACAGATACGCAGTATTTT,CSARTSTDTQYF
.,TRBJ2-5,13,.,TRBV5-1,TGCGCCAGCAGCACCGCTCATCAGGAGACCCAGTACTTC,CASSTAHQETQYF
many,TRBJ2-7,14,TRBD1,TRBV5-6,TGTGCCAGCAGCTCGGCGGGACAGGCCTACGAGCAGTACTTC,CASSSAGQAYEQYF
.,TRBJ2-7,17,.,TRBV4-2,TGTGCCAGCAGCCAAGAGGACGGGGGCGGTTTAAGCTACGAGCAGTACTTC,CASSQEDGGGLSYEQYF